The 19 T cell receptor beta chains presented below share a single source sample, sequenced in a study of beta chain features in type 1 diabetes. Isolated RNA was reverse transcribed in full, so expressed TCRB transcripts were sequenced. Profiled with immunoSEQ multiplex PCR; TCRdb holds only in-frame clones, not every one. The profile shows a few hundred thousand clones, approximately 15% of them singletons. The source material was naive CD4+ T cells from blood. These receptors all come from a man between 25 and 39 years old in good health.

Only a few counts were recorded for this clone. The rearrangement links TRBV7-6 to TRBJ2-5; D may correspond to TRBD1 or TRBD2 (5 bases each). This CDR3 region has 16 residues. Germline CDR1 reads SGHVS; CDR2 reads FNYEAQ. Trimming removed 5 bases from V and 5 bases from J, with 21 bases in between. The CDR3 here is CASSRDRTSWGETQYF. The DNA of the CDR3 is TGTGCCAGCAGCCGCGACAGAACAAGTTGGGGGGAGACCCAGTACTTC.

DNA for the CDR3: TGTGCCAGCAGCAGCTCGGCGGCGTTGGCCAACACTGAAGCTTTCTTT. It encodes CASSSSAALANTEAFF. This chain links TRBV7-3 with TRBJ1-1; D remains ambiguous. Germline values: CDR1 SGHTA, CDR2 FQGTGA. This CDR3 has 16 residues. Between the trimmed V and J ends, which lost 5 bases and 2 bases, there was a span of 18 bases.

This clone was observed a handful of times. The chain uses TRBV16 and TRBJ1-5; D possibly corresponds to TRBD1 (6 bases). In germline, CDR1 is KGHSY, CDR2 FQNENV. Trimming stripped 7 bases from V and 4 bases from J, with 14 bases between. The CDR3 spans 14 residues. The CDR3 region is CASTQGSSNQPQHF. The CDR3 DNA sequence: TGTGCCAGCACCCAGGGGAGTTCGAATCAGCCCCAGCATTTT.

The chain links TRBV9 to TRBJ1-2; D unclear. This CDR3 is built from 14 residues. Germline CDR1 reads SGDLS; CDR2 reads YYNGEE. V was clipped by 0 bases and J by 1 base, with 7 bases between them. CDR3 in amino acids: CASSVDFSNYGYTF. The CDR3 DNA sequence: TGTGCCAGCAGCGTAGATTTCAGTAACTATGGCTACACCTTC.

The table lists this clone with a few counts. This chain uses TRBV5-1 with TRBJ2-7; either TRBD1 or TRBD2 may fit D (6 bases each). The CDR3 spans 14 residues. Germline V gene lookup returns CDR1 SGHRS and CDR2 YFSETQ. Trimming cost V 2 bases and J 0 bases, with 9 bases left between them. CDR3 in DNA: TGCGCCAGCAGCTTACGGGGGCGCTCCTACGAGCAGTACTTC. Translated: CASSLRGRSYEQYF.

With respect to this clone: The DNA is left out, because the CDR3 cannot be placed on it with certainty; the CDR3 is given as TCRdb lists it. J is TRBJ2-6 and V is TRBV12-2; TRBD2, the D gene given by the table, was not confirmed from the DNA. TRBV12-2 is a pseudogene locus. The CDR3 contains 16 residues when both ends are counted. This chain's CDR3 is CASRLVVASGANVLTF.

Points on this clone: Other DNA sequences in this specimen translate into the identical CDR3. The rearrangement uses TRBV5-1 and TRBJ1-2, with 8 positions matching TRBD1. This CDR3 is built from 13 residues. V lost 4 bases, J lost 3 bases, and 2 bases stayed unmatched. Germline loops: CDR1 SGHRS, CDR2 YFSETQ. In DNA form, the CDR3 reads TGCGCCAGCAGCGTGGACAGGGACTATGGCTACACCTTC. Translating it yields CASSVDRDYGYTF.

This clone came up a few times. V is TRBV5-1 and J is TRBJ2-5, with D possibly matching TRBD1 (7 bases). Germline values: CDR1 SGHRS, CDR2 YFSETQ. The V and J ends lost 4 bases and 5 bases respectively, with 15 bases between them. This CDR3 contains 14 residues. CDR3 nucleotide sequence: TGCGCCAGCAGCCCTCAGGGGGAGGAGGAGACCCAGTACTTC. Translating gives CASSPQGEEETQYF.

The rearrangement joins TRBV5-1 to TRBJ1-1; tentatively, D is TRBD1 (5 bases). CDR1 is SGHRS and CDR2 is YFSETQ in the germline V gene. The germline V and J ends were trimmed by 6 bases and 3 bases, with 18 bases remaining between them. This CDR3 spans 15 amino acids. CDR3 sequence: CASTFSGFGDTEAFF. The CDR3, as DNA: TGCGCCAGCACCTTTTCAGGGTTCGGAGACACTGAAGCTTTCTTT.

The table lists this clone with a few counts. The chain has TRBV7-6 and TRBJ2-1; 9 bases match TRBD1. Germline V gene lookup returns CDR1 SGHVS and CDR2 FNYEAQ. Germline trimming cut 5 bases from V and 6 bases from J; bases unmatched to any gene: 8. The CDR3 runs 15 residues. CDR3 protein: CASSEHPGQGNEQFF. DNA for the CDR3: TGTGCCAGCAGCGAACACCCGGGACAGGGCAATGAGCAGTTCTTC.

This clone was observed a few times. The rearrangement uses TRBV15 and TRBJ2-3; TRBD2 is a possible D gene (7 bases). There are 16 residues in the CDR3. Trimming pared 4 bases from V and 2 bases from J, leaving 16 bases between. Germline V gene data show CDR1 as LNHNV and CDR2 as YYDKDF (reference sequence). The CDR3 here is CATSNRLGGATDTQYF. The DNA for the CDR3 is TGTGCCACCAGCAACAGGTTGGGGGGGGCCACAGATACGCAGTATTTT.

In this sample, this clone turned up a few times. V gene TRBV7-3 combines with J gene TRBJ2-3, with D possibly matching TRBD2 (6 bases). Germline values: CDR1 SGHTA, CDR2 FQGTGA. The CDR3 consists of 15 residues. V lost 4 bases to trimming and J lost 3 bases, with 14 bases between them. Here the CDR3 reads CASSSISRGTDTQYF. DNA of the CDR3: TGTGCCAGCAGCTCTATATCCCGGGGGACAGATACGCAGTATTTT.

V is TRBV2 and J is TRBJ2-1; D remains unclear. Trimming removed 8 bases at V and 9 bases at J, with 11 bases between. Germline values: CDR1 SNHLY, CDR2 FYNNEI. The length of the CDR3 is 11 residues. This CDR3 is CASGRSIEQFF. The DNA for the CDR3 is TGTGCCAGCGGACGCTCCATTGAGCAGTTCTTC.

This clone has only a few counts. This chain links TRBV6-1 with TRBJ1-2, with a weak D call TRBD1 (6 bases). This CDR3 is 14 amino acids long. In germline, CDR1 is MNHNS, CDR2 SASEGT. Trimming removed 6 bases from V and 6 bases from J, with 17 bases in between. The CDR3 loop is CASREGHHGDGYTF. The CDR3, as DNA: TGTGCCAGCAGGGAGGGACATCATGGGGATGGCTACACCTTC.

This clone was seen more than once but under ten times. This chain links TRBV9 with TRBJ2-5; unclear D gene. Germline V gene sequence: CDR1 SGDLS, CDR2 YYNGEE. The CDR3 length is 16 residues. Trimming took off 0 bases at V and 5 bases at J, with 17 bases between the two ends. The CDR3 is CASSVDSGRLGETQYF. The CDR3 DNA reads as TGTGCCAGCAGCGTAGATTCCGGTCGTCTCGGGGAGACCCAGTACTTC.

The chain is built from TRBV29-1 and TRBJ1-2; D is ambiguous. The germline gives CDR1 SQVTM, CDR2 ANQGSEA. V was clipped by 8 bases and J by 7 bases, with 8 bases between them. This CDR3 contains 9 residues. CDR3 nucleotides: TGCAGCTCTATGCCTGGCTACACCTTC. The encoded protein is CSSMPGYTF.

This clone was seen a few times. This rearrangement joins TRBV4-3 to TRBJ2-1; 15 nucleotides agree with TRBD2. There are 21 residues in the CDR3. Germline trimming cut 0 bases from V and 3 bases from J; bases unmatched to any gene: 12. Germline-derived CDR1 and CDR2 are LGHNA and YSLEER. CDR3 in DNA: TGCGCCAGCAGCCAAGAGTCGGCGGGCAGGGGACTAGCGGGAGGCTACAATGAGCAGTTCTTC. This translates into CASSQESAGRGLAGGYNEQFF.

The CDR3 here is CASSNRKVGNQPQHF. The CDR3 DNA reads TGTGCCAGCAGTAACCGGAAGGTTGGCAATCAGCCCCAGCATTTT. This chain joins TRBV6-5 and TRBJ1-5; no firm D call. Germline V lookup: CDR1 MNHEY, CDR2 SVGAGI. The CDR3 spans 15 residues. Trimming removed 5 bases from V and 2 bases from J, with 13 bases in between.

V gene TRBV30 combines with J gene TRBJ1-5, with a possible D match to TRBD1 (5 bases). Germline loops: CDR1 GTSNPN, CDR2 SVGIG (reference sequence). This CDR3 comprises 13 residues. Trimming took off 5 bases at V and 4 bases at J, with 12 bases between the two ends. CDR3 in amino acids: CAWETGKNQPQHF. In nucleotides, the CDR3 is TGTGCCTGGGAAACAGGCAAAAATCAGCCCCAGCATTTT.